This record looks at one T cell receptor (beta chain) sequence and its context. What antigen it recognizes has not been identified. No quality values exist for individual bases; no much larger clone is one base distant. This record comes from a study of blood T cell repertoires in COVID-19 (dated by TCRdb to the early 2020s). Regarding the research as a whole: The collaborator samples originated in the United States, Italy and Spain and spanned the acute and convalescent phases of COVID-19. Subjects who had been exposed to COVID-19, were actively infected with it, or had recovered from it provided the deeply sampled blood TCRbeta repertoires that made up the dataset. The repertoires were made available in a free public database intended to serve as a resource for research on the immune response to SARS-CoV-2. The material from the prospective study consisted of cDNA or gDNA derived from T cells, B-cell-depleted T cells, or PBMCs. Where available, HLA class I and class II types were obtained from metadata supplied by the sample provider rather than from assay-based typing. The samples were drawn from two sources: the first 160 participants of the ongoing ImmuneRACE study, and 1,254 subjects contributed by 6 global collaborators. Nearly every sample came with metadata listing a de-identified subject ID, COVID-19 status, age in years and sex. Results and caveats for the whole study, not just this receptor: The quantity of clinical and demographic metadata differed by source and by participant and was supplied without curation.

A second Seattle source provided samples from volunteer blood donors who had recovered from COVID-19. Each collaborating institution followed its own protocols to collect whole blood in K2EDTA tubes. Collaborator samples were shipped for TCRbeta analysis as frozen whole blood, isolated PBMCs, or DNA extracted from either sample type. TCRbeta CDR3 regions were amplified from genomic DNA using the immunoSEQ Assay, a bias-controlled multiplex PCR. In the authors' own workflow: Within the assay, amplification of reference gene primers was used to estimate how many nucleated cells each sample contained. To quantify the absolute abundance of each unique TCRbeta CDR3 rearrangement, sequence reads were collapsed and filtered. For each sample, productive Simpson clonality was calculated as the square root of Simpson's diversity index across productive rearrangements. In its TCRdb copy, this immuneACCESS table keeps in-frame sequences only and misses some clones. Where compared with another copy, unresolved V genes explain less than half of these, and the others have no known cause. V, J and clone size derive from that table, while D and trimming were established from the DNA sequence. The table for this sample lists approximately 240,000 clones; around 85% of them were counted only once. Approximately 3% of the sample lies in the top ten.

The V end loses 4 bases and the J end loses 8 bases, and a stretch of 12 bases separates them. Counted from cysteine to phenylalanine, this CDR3 has 13 amino acids. Of the read, only the CDR3 DNA is kept; its 39 bases are in frame from base 1. The receptor comes from a woman between 25 and 40 years old who had recovered from COVID-19. The sequenced sample consisted of peripheral blood. The sequence joins TRBV23-1 to TRBJ2-1; a confident D gene designation cannot be given. TRBV23-1 is classed as an ORF, of uncertain function. The nucleotides are TGCGCCAGCAGTCGCAAGAGAAACCATGAGCAGTTCTTC. Protein translation: CASSRKRNHEQFF.